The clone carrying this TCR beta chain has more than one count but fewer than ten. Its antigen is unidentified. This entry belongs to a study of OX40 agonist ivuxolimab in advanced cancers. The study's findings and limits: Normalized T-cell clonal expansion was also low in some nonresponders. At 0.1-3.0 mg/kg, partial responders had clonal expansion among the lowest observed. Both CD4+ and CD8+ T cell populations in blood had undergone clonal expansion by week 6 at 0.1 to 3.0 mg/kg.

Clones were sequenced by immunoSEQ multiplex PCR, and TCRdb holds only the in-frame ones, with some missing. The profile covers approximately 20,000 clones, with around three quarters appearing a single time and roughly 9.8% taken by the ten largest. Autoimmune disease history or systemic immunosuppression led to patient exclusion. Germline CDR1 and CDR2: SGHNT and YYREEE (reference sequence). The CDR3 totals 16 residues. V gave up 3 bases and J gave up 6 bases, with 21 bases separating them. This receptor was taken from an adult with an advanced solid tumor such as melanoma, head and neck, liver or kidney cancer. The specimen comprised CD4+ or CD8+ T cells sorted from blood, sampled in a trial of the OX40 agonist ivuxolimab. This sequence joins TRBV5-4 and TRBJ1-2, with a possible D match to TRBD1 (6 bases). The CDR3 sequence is CASSSKMGLPGDGYTF. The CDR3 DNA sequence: TGTGCCAGCAGCTCCAAAATGGGCCTTCCAGGGGATGGCTACACCTTC.